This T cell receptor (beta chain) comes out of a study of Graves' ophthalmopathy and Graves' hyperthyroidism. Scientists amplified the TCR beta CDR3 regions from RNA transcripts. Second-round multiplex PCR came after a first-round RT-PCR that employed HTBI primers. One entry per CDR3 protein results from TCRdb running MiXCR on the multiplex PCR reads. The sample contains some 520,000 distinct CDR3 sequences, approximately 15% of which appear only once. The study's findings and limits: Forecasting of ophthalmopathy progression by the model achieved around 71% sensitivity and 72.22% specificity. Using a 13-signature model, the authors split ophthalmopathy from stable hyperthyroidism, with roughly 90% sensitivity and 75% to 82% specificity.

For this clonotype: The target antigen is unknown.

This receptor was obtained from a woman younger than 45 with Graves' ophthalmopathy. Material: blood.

The DNA for the CDR3 is TGTGCCAGCAGCCTCCAGGGGGTCAATCAGCCCCAGCATTTT. Residues: CASSLQGVNQPQHF. The rearrangement links TRBV6-2 or TRBV6-3 to TRBJ1-5; TRBD1 matches at 7 bases. The V segment lost 6 bases and the J segment 3 bases; nucleotides outside the gene matches: 5. Germline CDR1 MNHEY, CDR2 SVGEGT. This CDR3 is 14 amino acids long.